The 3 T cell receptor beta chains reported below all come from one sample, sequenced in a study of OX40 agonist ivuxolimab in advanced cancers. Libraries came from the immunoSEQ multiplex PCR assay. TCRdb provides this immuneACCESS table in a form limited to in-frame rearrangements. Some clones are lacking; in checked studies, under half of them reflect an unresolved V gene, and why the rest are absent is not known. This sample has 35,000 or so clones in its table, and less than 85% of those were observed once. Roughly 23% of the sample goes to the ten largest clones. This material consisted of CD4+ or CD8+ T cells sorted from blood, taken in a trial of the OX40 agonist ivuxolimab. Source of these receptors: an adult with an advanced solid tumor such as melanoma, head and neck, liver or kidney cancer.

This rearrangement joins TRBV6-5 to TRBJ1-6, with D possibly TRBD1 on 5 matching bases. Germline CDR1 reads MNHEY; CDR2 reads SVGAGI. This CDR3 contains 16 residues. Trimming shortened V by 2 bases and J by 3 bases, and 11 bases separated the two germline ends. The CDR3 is CASSYPLQVYNSPLHF. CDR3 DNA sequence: TGTGCCAGCAGTTACCCACTACAGGTCTATAATTCACCCCTCCACTTT.

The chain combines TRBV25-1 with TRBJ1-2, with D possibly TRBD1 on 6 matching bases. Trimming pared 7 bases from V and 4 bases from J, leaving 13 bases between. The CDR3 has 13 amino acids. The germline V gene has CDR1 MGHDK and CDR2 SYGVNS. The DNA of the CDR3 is TGTGCCAGCACTGACGACAGGCTCTATGGCTACACCTTC. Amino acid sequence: CASTDDRLYGYTF.

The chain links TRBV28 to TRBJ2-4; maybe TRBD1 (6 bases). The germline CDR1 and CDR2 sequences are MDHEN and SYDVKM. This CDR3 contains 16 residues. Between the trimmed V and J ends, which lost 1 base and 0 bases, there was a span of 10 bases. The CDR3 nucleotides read TGTGCCAGCAGTTTATCGGGACAACTAGCCAAAAACATTCAGTACTTC. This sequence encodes CASSLSGQLAKNIQYF.